The rows below give T cell receptor beta chains drawn from one sample of a study of cytomegalovirus exposure and HLA in healthy donors. This table comes from immunoSEQ multiplex PCR, and its TCRdb copy is limited to in-frame clones, with some not included. The sample records some 150,000 clones, 60% to 80% being singletons. The sequencing sample was made of PBMCs. These receptor sequences come from a man aged 40-50 years in good health and CMV-seropositive. CDR3s include the opening cysteine and the closing phenylalanine or tryptophan.

cdr3_aa: CASSTPGLAYNEKLFF
v_call: TRBV19
j_call: TRBJ1-4
cdr3_length: 16

cdr3_aa: CASSLVRSRVTGELFF
v_call: TRBV5-6
j_call: TRBJ2-2
cdr3_length: 16

cdr3_aa: CASSLGQGDFYEQYF
v_call: TRBV5-5
j_call: TRBJ2-7
cdr3_length: 15

cdr3_aa: CASSERQGVMSNQPQHF
v_call: TRBV10-2
j_call: TRBJ1-5
cdr3_length: 17

cdr3_aa: CASSFRGPQYF
v_call: TRBV28
j_call: TRBJ2-7
cdr3_length: 11

cdr3_aa: CASSFTGQGRTGELFF
v_call: TRBV28
j_call: TRBJ2-2
cdr3_length: 16

cdr3_aa: CASSVGGTPYEQYF
v_call: TRBV9
j_call: TRBJ2-7
cdr3_length: 14

cdr3_aa: CASSSGDSVGNEQFF
v_call: TRBV5-1
j_call: TRBJ2-1
cdr3_length: 15

cdr3_aa: CASSLATSSAGELFF
v_call: TRBV7-6
j_call: TRBJ2-2
cdr3_length: 15

cdr3_aa: CASRISAGGSYEQYF
v_call: TRBV2
j_call: TRBJ2-7
cdr3_length: 15

cdr3_aa: CASSVGRTIQETQYF
v_call: TRBV9
j_call: TRBJ2-5
cdr3_length: 15

cdr3_aa: CASSPSTGEEVTQYF
v_call: TRBV5-4
j_call: TRBJ2-5
cdr3_length: 15

cdr3_aa: CASSRDRGIGNQPQHF
v_call: TRBV19
j_call: TRBJ1-5
cdr3_length: 16

cdr3_aa: CASSPRTVSTDTQYF
v_call: TRBV11-3
j_call: TRBJ2-3
cdr3_length: 15

cdr3_aa: CASSVEPGQVIYEQYF
v_call: TRBV9
j_call: TRBJ2-7
cdr3_length: 16

cdr3_aa: CSVKRELDEQFF
v_call: TRBV29-1
j_call: TRBJ2-1
cdr3_length: 12

cdr3_aa: CASSKRQGFSDTQYF
v_call: TRBV18
j_call: TRBJ2-3
cdr3_length: 15

cdr3_aa: CASRPTGAGANVLTF
v_call: TRBV28
j_call: TRBJ2-6
cdr3_length: 15

cdr3_aa: CASRLDRSNYGYTF
v_call: TRBV2
j_call: TRBJ1-2
cdr3_length: 14

cdr3_aa: CASSPNPTVDREETQYF
v_call: TRBV27
j_call: TRBJ2-5
cdr3_length: 17

cdr3_aa: CASSGDRVDTEAFF
v_call: TRBV10-2
j_call: TRBJ1-1
cdr3_length: 14

cdr3_aa: CASSLGGIGNTIYF
v_call: TRBV27
j_call: TRBJ1-3
cdr3_length: 14

cdr3_aa: CASRRGTNEKLFF
v_call: TRBV28
j_call: TRBJ1-4
cdr3_length: 13

cdr3_aa: CASSKVAGPRSSEKLFF
v_call: TRBV21-1
j_call: TRBJ1-4
cdr3_length: 17

cdr3_aa: CASSLGGGTEAFF
v_call: TRBV7-2
j_call: TRBJ1-1
cdr3_length: 13

cdr3_aa: CASSPWARYEQYF
v_call: TRBV7-2
j_call: TRBJ2-7
cdr3_length: 13

cdr3_aa: CASSHNSGGNNEQFF
v_call: TRBV11-2
j_call: TRBJ2-1
cdr3_length: 15

cdr3_aa: CASSAAQGARETQYF
v_call: TRBV9
j_call: TRBJ2-5
cdr3_length: 15

cdr3_aa: CASSPLGRSQGYGYTF
v_call: TRBV18
j_call: TRBJ1-2
cdr3_length: 16

cdr3_aa: CATSTIAGGLYEQYF
v_call: TRBV15
j_call: NA
cdr3_length: 15

cdr3_aa: CASGDRGRPYGYTF
v_call: TRBV2
j_call: TRBJ1-2
cdr3_length: 14

cdr3_aa: CAIRFQESSYEQYF
v_call: TRBV10-3
j_call: TRBJ2-7
cdr3_length: 14

cdr3_aa: CASSEDAGVGTEAFF
v_call: TRBV6-1
j_call: TRBJ1-1
cdr3_length: 15

cdr3_aa: CASSYSGREETQYF
v_call: TRBV9
j_call: TRBJ2-5
cdr3_length: 14

cdr3_aa: CASSPRNGYHEQYF
v_call: TRBV7-9
j_call: TRBJ2-7
cdr3_length: 14

cdr3_aa: CASSRDSQNTEAFF
v_call: TRBV5-1
j_call: TRBJ1-1
cdr3_length: 14

cdr3_aa: CASSVASGGTGELFF
v_call: TRBV6-4
j_call: TRBJ2-2
cdr3_length: 15

cdr3_aa: CAWDGLNIRGNIQYF
v_call: TRBV30
j_call: TRBJ2-4
cdr3_length: 15

cdr3_aa: CASETRRGLEDQPQHF
v_call: TRBV19
j_call: TRBJ1-5
cdr3_length: 16

cdr3_aa: CASSVGTISGANGLTF
v_call: TRBV9
j_call: TRBJ2-6
cdr3_length: 16

cdr3_aa: CASSRTAGGAETQYF
v_call: TRBV6-1
j_call: TRBJ2-5
cdr3_length: 15

cdr3_aa: CASSLAREAPQHF
v_call: TRBV7-9
j_call: TRBJ1-5
cdr3_length: 13

cdr3_aa: CASSLGQGTQETQYF
v_call: TRBV13
j_call: TRBJ2-5
cdr3_length: 15

cdr3_aa: CSVDRRTSTDTQYF
v_call: TRBV29-1
j_call: TRBJ2-3
cdr3_length: 14

cdr3_aa: CASSPTGQQGHYGYTF
v_call: TRBV27
j_call: TRBJ1-2
cdr3_length: 16

cdr3_aa: CASSPIAQGKRSYTF
v_call: TRBV27
j_call: TRBJ1-2
cdr3_length: 15

cdr3_aa: CASSLSRTGGYTGELFF
v_call: TRBV11-2
j_call: TRBJ2-2
cdr3_length: 17

cdr3_aa: CASSFRRDLTDTQYF
v_call: TRBV2
j_call: TRBJ2-3
cdr3_length: 15

cdr3_aa: CASSLREGGEKLFF
v_call: TRBV2
j_call: TRBJ1-4
cdr3_length: 14

cdr3_aa: CASSPGGDRANYGYTF
v_call: TRBV5-1
j_call: TRBJ1-2
cdr3_length: 16